This T cell receptor beta chain derives from a study of blood T cell repertoires in COVID-19. Background on the study: The cDNA or gDNA used as material had been derived from T cells, B-cell-depleted T cells, or PBMCs.

The assay was immunoSEQ multiplex PCR, and TCRdb's table has in-frame clones only and misses some. The repertoire holds 130,000 to 150,000 clones, over 65% seen once, with approximately 4.6% in the top ten. This CDR3 region has 12 residues. Germline CDR1 reads LNHDA; CDR2 reads SQIVND (reference sequence). With 8 bases removed from V and 7 bases from J, the gap between germline ends came to 11 bases. Sequencing used peripheral blood. The rearrangement uses TRBV19 and TRBJ2-2, with D tentatively TRBD2 (7 bases). This receptor was taken from a human donor in a cohort sampled during active COVID-19. As DNA, the CDR3 is TGTGCCAGTGGGGGGGCGAGCGGGGAGCTGTTTTTT. Translation: CASGGASGELFF.